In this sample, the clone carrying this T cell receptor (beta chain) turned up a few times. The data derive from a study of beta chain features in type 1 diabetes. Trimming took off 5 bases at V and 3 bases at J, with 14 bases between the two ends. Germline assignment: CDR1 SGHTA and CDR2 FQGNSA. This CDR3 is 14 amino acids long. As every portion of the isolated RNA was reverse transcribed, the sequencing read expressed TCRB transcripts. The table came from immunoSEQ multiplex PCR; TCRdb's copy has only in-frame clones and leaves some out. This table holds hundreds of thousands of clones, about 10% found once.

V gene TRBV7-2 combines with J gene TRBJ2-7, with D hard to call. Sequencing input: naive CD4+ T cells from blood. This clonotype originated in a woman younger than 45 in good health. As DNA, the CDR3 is TGTGCCAGCAGCCCAATAAGCCAATACTACGAGCAGTACTTC. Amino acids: CASSPISQYYEQYF.